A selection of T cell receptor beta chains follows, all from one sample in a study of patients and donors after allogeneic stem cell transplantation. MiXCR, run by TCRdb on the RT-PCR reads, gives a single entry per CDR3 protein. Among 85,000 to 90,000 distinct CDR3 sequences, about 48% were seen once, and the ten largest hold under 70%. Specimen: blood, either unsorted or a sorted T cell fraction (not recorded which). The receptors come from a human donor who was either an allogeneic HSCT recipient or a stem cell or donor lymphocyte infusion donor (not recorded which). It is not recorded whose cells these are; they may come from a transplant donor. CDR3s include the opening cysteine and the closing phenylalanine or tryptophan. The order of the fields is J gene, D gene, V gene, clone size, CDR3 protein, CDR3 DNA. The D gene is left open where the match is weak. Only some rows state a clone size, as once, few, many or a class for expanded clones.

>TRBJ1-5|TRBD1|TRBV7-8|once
CASSVGRQGANQPQHF
TGTGCCAGCAGCGTTGGGCGACAGGGGGCAAATCAGCCCCAGCATTTT
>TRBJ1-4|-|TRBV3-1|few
CASTKLGAGREKLFF
TGTGCCAGCACTAAGCTGGGGGCAGGGAGGGAAAAACTGTTTTTT
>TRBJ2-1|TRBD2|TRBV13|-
CASRPVRASGYNEQFF
TGTGCCAGCAGGCCTGTCCGGGCTAGCGGTTACAATGAGCAGTTCTTC
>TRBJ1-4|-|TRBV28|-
CASSPAQVEKLFF
TGTGCCAGCAGTCCGGCGCAAGTTGAAAAACTGTTTTTT
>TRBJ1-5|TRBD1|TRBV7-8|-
CASSLAPGQGAFPQPQHF
TGTGCCAGCAGCTTAGCTCCGGGACAGGGGGCCTTCCCTCAGCCCCAGCATTTT
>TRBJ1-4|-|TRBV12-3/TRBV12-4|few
CASSTLGARGRTNEKLFF
TGTGCCAGCAGTACCCTTGGGGCCAGGGGCCGAACTAATGAAAAACTGTTTTTT
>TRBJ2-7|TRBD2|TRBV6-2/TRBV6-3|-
CASSYRGLAVYEQYF
TGTGCCAGCAGTTACAGGGGACTAGCGGTTTACGAGCAGTACTTC
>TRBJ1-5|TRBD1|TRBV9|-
CASSQDRGGQPQHF
TGTGCCAGCAGCCAAGACAGGGGAGGACAGCCCCAGCATTTT
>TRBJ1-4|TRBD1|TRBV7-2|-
CASSSRQGAGEKLFF
TGTGCCAGCAGCAGCCGACAGGGGGCTGGTGAAAAACTGTTTTTT
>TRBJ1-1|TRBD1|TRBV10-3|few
CAIEAGQGRTEAFF
TGTGCCATCGAGGCGGGACAGGGTAGGACTGAAGCTTTCTTT